A single TCR beta chain is shown here with its context. What antigen it recognizes has not been identified. No base quality values were provided; no much bigger clone lies one nucleotide off. RNA was extracted using the RNeasy kit, and about 0.45 to 1 ug of the RNA was reverse transcribed with random hexamers. TCR beta CDR3 regions were amplified with the immunoSEQ multiplex PCR assay covering 54 Vbeta and 13 Jbeta segments. To correct PCR amplification bias, a synthetic template baseline was used for both primer optimization and computational correction. Concerning the study's data processing: Reads were annotated to V, D and J genes per IMGT and analyzed with immunoSEQ Analyzer, keeping only productive sequences. To calculate clonality, Shannon entropy was normalized by log2 of the number of productive unique sequences and then subtracted from one. For each patient and control, public and private clones were evaluated among the 100 most prevalent clones. Clones were defined as Susac-specific when absent from the healthy and MS cohorts, from about 1,100 published viral clones and from other ImmuneACCESS disease sequences. TCRdb itself trimmed the public reads at Q25 with fastp, ran MiXCR and retained productive beta chains. Each CDR3 protein gets just one entry, which takes the most common genes and DNA from the rows behind it. What appears here as the V and J calls and clone size reflects TCRdb's work, not the paper's. Across this sample there are around 130,000 distinct CDR3 sequences, with around 80% seen only once. The ten most abundant clones make up 0.51% of the sample.

The data are from a study of CD8 T cells in Susac syndrome (dated by TCRdb to between 2018 and 2021). In terms of the full investigation: Whether CD8+ T cell activation and differentiation in Susac syndrome was antigen driven was tested using repertoire sequencing. CD8+ T cell repertoire clonality was compared between 12 healthy donors, some 14 Susac syndrome patients and 15 multiple sclerosis patients.

Findings and caveats that apply to the study as a whole: The study acknowledged that relatively few individuals were included in the TCR sequencing and HLA analysis.

According to the germline V gene (reference sequence), CDR1 reads SEHNR and CDR2 reads FQNEAQ. CDR3 length: 14 amino acids, cysteine to phenylalanine. Only the CDR3 DNA is retained, 42 bases long and in frame from the first base. Cut back by 1 base and 1 base, the V and J ends lie 5 bases apart. Peripheral blood CD8+ and CD4+ T cells from healthy donors, Susac syndrome patients and multiple sclerosis patients were profiled by high-throughput TCR beta sequencing. The multiple sclerosis controls were treatment-naive patients who had stable or active relapsing-remitting disease and met the revised McDonald criteria. Bulk CD8+ and CD4+ T cells were purified by magnetic negative isolation, whereas CD8+ TEMRA cells were enriched by FACS. Blood was collected in EDTA tubes and processed within 24 hours, with PBMCs isolated through density gradient centrifugation. PBMCs intended for TCR sequencing were cryopreserved in liquid nitrogen and thawed later in a water bath at 37 degrees C. The sorted or isolated CD4+, CD8+ and CD8+ TEMRA cells had a purity of 90% or higher.

The clonotype comes from a human donor with multiple sclerosis. Specimen: CD8+ T cells from PBMCs. The chain is assembled from TRBV7-9 and TRBJ1-5; a tentative D match to TRBD1 spans 5 bases. The sequence in DNA is TGTGCCAGCAGCTTAGGACAGAGCAATCAGCCCCAGCATTTT. Translated, it reads CASSLGQSNQPQHF. The full variable domain, completed from the reference TRBV7-9 and TRBJ1-5 proteins outside the CDR3, reads DTGVSQNPRHKITKRGQNVTFRCDPISEHNRLYWYRQTLGQGPEFLTYFQNEAQLEKSRLLSDRFSAERPKGSFSTLEIQRTEQGDSAMYLCASSLGQSNQPQHFGDGTRLSIL.